What follows are 28 T cell receptor beta chains derived from one specimen sequenced in a study of CD8 T cells in Susac syndrome. After extraction with the RNeasy kit, about 0.45 to 1 ug of the RNA was reverse transcribed using random hexamers. TCRdb ran MiXCR on the immunoSEQ multiplex PCR reads and lists one entry per CDR3 protein. This repertoire shows over 65,000 distinct CDR3 sequences, just over 90% found once; its top ten account for roughly 0.5%. What was sequenced was CD4+ T cells from PBMCs. The source of these receptors is a human donor with Susac syndrome.

The rearrangement joins TRBV28 to TRBJ1-1, with D unclear. This CDR3 has 14 amino acids. The V gene's germline CDR1 is MDHEN and CDR2 SYDVKM. V lost 6 bases and J lost 3, with 14 bases in between. The CDR3 DNA follows: TGTGCCAGCAGCCCGACCTCCCTGGACACTGAAGCTTTCTTT. It specifies CASSPTSLDTEAFF.

The CDR3 coding sequence is TGTGCCACCCACCTCACCCCGGGACAGGGCGCTTCTGGGGCCAACGTCCTGACTTTC. It yields the protein CATHLTPGQGASGANVLTF. The chain uses TRBV19 and TRBJ2-6; 9 bases line up with TRBD1. In germline, CDR1 is LNHDA, CDR2 SQIVND (reference sequence). CDR3 length: 19 residues. The J segment lost 1 base and the V segment lost 10 bases, leaving 17 bases of the junction unmatched.

The V gene is TRBV30, the J gene TRBJ2-2; D gene unclear. This CDR3 spans 15 amino acids. Germline CDR1 GTSNPN, CDR2 SVGIG (reference sequence). V was shortened by 0 bases and J by 0 bases, with 8 bases between the two germline ends. The CDR3 DNA follows: TGTGCCTGGAGTGTTATTACAGCGAACACCGGGGAGCTGTTTTTT. As protein: CAWSVITANTGELFF.

The chain couples TRBV19 to TRBJ2-1; TRBD2 agrees at 9 bases. With V trimmed by 4 bases and J by 7 bases, 5 bases remained unmatched. CDR1 is LNHDA and CDR2 is SQIVND in the germline V gene (reference sequence). The CDR3 totals 14 residues. CDR3 sequence reads: CASSTGLAGNEQFF. The DNA for the CDR3 is TGTGCCAGTAGTACTGGTCTAGCGGGGAATGAGCAGTTCTTC.

This chain joins TRBV12-3 or TRBV12-4 and TRBJ2-1; 8 nucleotides agree with TRBD1. The length of the CDR3 is 13 residues. The J segment lost 8 bases and the V segment lost 3 bases, leaving 3 bases of the junction unmatched. The CDR3 DNA reads as TGTGCCAGCAGTTTTCAGGGGGCACATGAGCAGTTCTTC. Translated, it gives CASSFQGAHEQFF.

The rearrangement links TRBV12-3 or TRBV12-4 to TRBJ2-2; D is unclear. CDR3 length: 12 residues. Trimming left V 2 bases short and J 6 bases short, with 4 bases between. CDR3 sequence reads: CASSLPPGELFF. The CDR3 nucleotides read TGTGCCAGCAGTTTACCTCCCGGGGAGCTGTTTTTT.

V gene TRBV6-5 combines with J gene TRBJ2-7; 9 bases match TRBD1. The CDR3 is made up of 13 amino acids. Germline V gives CDR1 MNHEY, CDR2 SVGAGI. Germline trimming cut 4 bases from V and 3 bases from J; bases unmatched to any gene: 1. The CDR3, as DNA: TGTGCCAGCAGTTTGGACAGGGGCTACGAGCAGTACTTC. Its translation: CASSLDRGYEQYF.

V usage is TRBV5-4 and J usage is TRBJ1-3; TRBD1 matches 7 bases. The V gene end was trimmed by 3 bases and the J gene end by 5 bases; junction bases not matched to a gene: 5. The germline CDR1 and CDR2 sequences are SGHNT and YYREEE (reference sequence). The CDR3 extends over 14 amino acids. CDR3: CASSSQGERNTIYF. CDR3 bases: TGTGCCAGCAGCTCGCAGGGGGAGCGAAACACCATATATTTT. The whole variable domain, filled in from reference TRBV5-4 and TRBJ1-3, reads ETGVTQSPTHLIKTRGQQVTLRCSSQSGHNTVSWYQQALGQGPQFIFQYYREEENGRGNFPPRFSGLQFPNYSSELNVNALELDDSALYLCASSSQGERNTIYFGEGSWLTVV.

V gene TRBV27 combines with J gene TRBJ2-1; 10 bases are a match to TRBD1. The CDR3 is 15 amino acids. V was clipped by 10 bases and J by 6 bases; unmatched bases: 12. Germline lookup yields CDR1 MNHEY and CDR2 SMNVEV (reference sequence). The CDR3 region is CATSLPGQGSNEQFF. As DNA, the CDR3 is TGTGCCACCTCCCTGCCGGGACAGGGGTCCAATGAGCAGTTCTTC.

The chain carries TRBV12-3 or TRBV12-4 and TRBJ1-1; TRBD1 matches 8 bases. This CDR3 is 13 amino acids long. V lost 5 bases and J lost 7; bases outside the gene matches: 6. In DNA form, the CDR3 reads TGTGCCAGCAGTCGCCCAGGGGGCGGTGAAGCTTTCTTT. This codes for CASSRPGGGEAFF.

The chain couples TRBV20-1 to TRBJ2-7; no clear D gene. V lost 0 bases and J lost 0, with 15 bases in between. The CDR3 totals 16 residues. CDR1 DFQATT and CDR2 SNEGSKA come from the germline V gene (reference sequence). The CDR3 sequence is CSARDNRALSSYEQYF. The CDR3 DNA sequence: TGCAGTGCTAGAGATAATCGCGCTCTCAGCTCCTACGAGCAGTACTTC.

The rearrangement joins TRBV5-4 to TRBJ2-2; D gene uncertain. From germline, CDR1 is SGHNT and CDR2 YYREEE (reference sequence). Trimming stripped 1 base from V and 0 bases from J, with 13 bases between. This CDR3 has 17 amino acids. CDR3 bases: TGTGCCAGCAGCTTGAGGATGCTTGGGACGAACACCGGGGAGCTGTTTTTT. Its protein product is CASSLRMLGTNTGELFF.

V gene TRBV27 combines with J gene TRBJ2-1, with TRBD1 matching 7 bases. This CDR3 has 17 amino acids. V lost 6 bases, J lost 0 bases, and 11 bases stayed unmatched. Germline V gene data show CDR1 as MNHEY and CDR2 as SMNVEV (reference sequence). The CDR3 here is CASSKLSGGPSYNEQFF. The CDR3 nucleotides are TGTGCCAGCAGCAAACTCTCAGGGGGTCCCTCCTACAATGAGCAGTTCTTC.

The V and J genes are TRBV6-2 or TRBV6-3 and TRBJ1-5; unclear D gene. Trimming removed 7 bases from V and 5 bases from J, with 15 bases in between. The V gene's germline CDR1 is MNHEY and CDR2 SVGEGT. This CDR3 has 14 amino acids. CDR3 amino acids: CASNSGPPDQPQHF. Here the CDR3 DNA reads TGTGCCAGCAATTCGGGCCCACCGGATCAGCCCCAGCATTTT.

The chain employs TRBV4-1 and TRBJ2-7, with 9 bases fitting TRBD2. The length of the CDR3 is 20 residues. In germline, CDR1 is MGHRA, CDR2 YSYEKL. V lost 0 bases to trimming and J lost 3 bases; unmatched junction nucleotides: 18. The CDR3 coding sequence is TGCGCCAGCAGCCAAGATGGTTGGGGCGGGAGGGCCGTCCCAAACTACGAGCAGTACTTC. The encoded protein is CASSQDGWGGRAVPNYEQYF.

J is TRBJ2-7 and V is TRBV20-1, with 12 nucleotides matching TRBD2. V was pared by 5 bases and J by 6 bases, with 5 bases of the junction left unmatched. The CDR3 extends over 13 amino acids. The germline gives CDR1 DFQATT, CDR2 SNEGSKA (reference sequence). For the CDR3, the DNA is TGCAGTGCTCCGGGACTAGCGGGTGTCGAGCAGTACTTC. This encodes CSAPGLAGVEQYF.

This clonotype has only one observation. In DNA, the CDR3 is TGTGCCAGCAGTTACTCGAGTCAGAGTAGCTCTGGAAACACCATATATTTT. Translating gives CASSYSSQSSSGNTIYF. The chain is built from TRBV6-5 and TRBJ1-3; D unclear. CDR1 and CDR2 from the germline V gene are MNHEY and SVGAGI. Trimming removed 0 bases from V and 0 bases from J, with 12 bases in between. The CDR3 totals 17 residues.

The count of this clonotype is one. The CDR3 sequence: CASSQGPGAVVPGYTF. In nucleotides, the CDR3 is TGCGCCAGCAGCCAAGGTCCAGGGGCGGTGGTGCCTGGCTACACCTTC. The chain links TRBV4-3 to TRBJ1-2, with TRBD1 as a possible D gene (6 bases). Germline-derived CDR1 and CDR2 are LGHNA and YSLEER. The CDR3 has 16 amino acids. V was clipped by 1 base and J by 7 bases, with 19 bases between them.

The chain links TRBV7-2 to TRBJ1-1, with TRBD1 identical over 8 bases. CDR1 and CDR2 (germline): SGHTA, FQGNSA. With V trimmed by 5 bases and J by 4 bases, 3 bases remained unmatched. This CDR3 contains 13 residues. The CDR3 loop is CASSRTGGTEAFF. In DNA form, the CDR3 reads TGTGCCAGCAGCCGTACAGGGGGCACTGAAGCTTTCTTT.

V and J are TRBV28 and TRBJ2-1; 8 bases match TRBD1. In germline, CDR1 is MDHEN, CDR2 SYDVKM. There are 15 residues in the CDR3. The J segment lost 8 bases and the V segment lost 4 bases, leaving 10 bases of the junction unmatched. This CDR3 is CASSSAGTGFDEQFF. The DNA for the CDR3 is TGTGCCAGCAGTTCAGCCGGGACAGGCTTCGATGAGCAGTTCTTC.

The rearrangement joins TRBV6-5 to TRBJ2-5, with D maybe TRBD2 (5 bases). V gave up 6 bases and J gave up 5 bases, with 13 bases separating them. CDR3 length: 13 residues. Per the germline V gene, CDR1 is MNHEY and CDR2 is SVGAGI. This chain's CDR3 is CASSFAGRETQYF. The DNA for the CDR3 is TGTGCCAGCAGCTTTGCGGGCCGGGAGACCCAGTACTTC.

This chain uses TRBV7-2 with TRBJ1-1; 7 bases line up with TRBD1. With V trimmed by 9 bases and J by 5 bases, 9 bases remained unmatched. Germline-derived CDR1 and CDR2 are SGHTA and FQGNSA. This CDR3 contains 13 residues. CDR3 in amino acids: CASSGQQGTEAFF. DNA for the CDR3: TGTGCCAGTTCGGGACAGCAGGGAACTGAAGCTTTCTTT.

This sequence joins TRBV6-2 or TRBV6-3 and TRBJ2-7, with TRBD2 matching 10 bases. V dropped 2 bases and J dropped 2; count of bases not matched to a gene: 6. The germline CDR1 and CDR2 sequences are MNHEY and SVGEGT. The CDR3 is 16 residues long. The CDR3 DNA sequence: TGTGCCAGCAGTTACGGGTCTAGCGGGAGTCCCTACGAGCAGTACTTC. Its protein product is CASSYGSSGSPYEQYF.

The CDR3 sequence is CASSQQAGGAQFF. CDR3 nucleotide sequence: TGCGCCAGCAGCCAACAAGCGGGAGGGGCGCAGTTCTTC. The chain couples TRBV4-3 to TRBJ2-1; 10 bases line up with TRBD2. The germline V gene has CDR1 LGHNA and CDR2 YSLEER. CDR3 length: 13 residues. The J segment lost 12 bases and the V segment lost 2 bases, leaving 4 bases of the junction unmatched.

This chain links TRBV18 with TRBJ1-4; D not certain. The germline V gene has CDR1 KGHSH and CDR2 LQKENI. Trimming cost V 1 base and J 8 bases, with 11 bases left between them. The CDR3 has 14 amino acids. DNA for the CDR3: TGTGCCAGCTCACCACTGGGATCTCGAGAAAAACTGTTTTTT. It encodes CASSPLGSREKLFF.

The genes are TRBV12-3 or TRBV12-4 and TRBJ2-5; TRBD2 matches at 12 bases. This CDR3 is 22 amino acids long. V lost 5 bases to trimming and J lost 1 base; unmatched junction nucleotides: 23. As DNA, the CDR3 is TGTGCCAGCAGTCCACACAAGACTATCCTAGCGGGAGGGCCTGCGGTCCAAGAGACCCAGTACTTC. Its protein is CASSPHKTILAGGPAVQETQYF.

The V and J genes are TRBV14 and TRBJ2-7; D uncertain. V gave up 5 bases and J gave up 0 bases, with 11 bases separating them. This CDR3 has 14 residues. Germline-derived CDR1 and CDR2 are SGHDN and FVKESK. CDR3 coding DNA: TGTGCCAGCAGCGGAAGGTGGGGCTCCTACGAGCAGTACTTC. Translation: CASSGRWGSYEQYF.

The rearrangement uses TRBV3-1 and TRBJ2-5; no firm D call. V dropped 3 bases and J dropped 6 bases, with 11 bases sitting between them. CDR1 is LGHDT and CDR2 is YNNKEL in the germline V gene (reference sequence). The CDR3 runs to 13 residues. CDR3 loop: CASSQQHVQTQYF. CDR3 DNA: TGTGCCAGCAGCCAGCAGCATGTTCAGACCCAGTACTTC.